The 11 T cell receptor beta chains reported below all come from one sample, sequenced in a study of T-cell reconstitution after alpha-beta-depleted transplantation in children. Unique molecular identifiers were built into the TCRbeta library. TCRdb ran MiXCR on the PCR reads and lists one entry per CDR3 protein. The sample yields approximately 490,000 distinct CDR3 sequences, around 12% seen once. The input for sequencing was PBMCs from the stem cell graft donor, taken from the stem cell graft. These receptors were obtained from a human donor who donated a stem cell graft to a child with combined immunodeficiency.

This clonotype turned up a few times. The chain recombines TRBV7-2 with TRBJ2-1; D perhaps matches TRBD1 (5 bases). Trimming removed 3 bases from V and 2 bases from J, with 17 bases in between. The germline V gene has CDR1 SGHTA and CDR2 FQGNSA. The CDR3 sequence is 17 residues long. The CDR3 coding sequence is TGTGCCAGCAGCTTTGACGTAGCCGCGACAGCCTACAATGAGCAGTTCTTC. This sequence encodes CASSFDVAATAYNEQFF.

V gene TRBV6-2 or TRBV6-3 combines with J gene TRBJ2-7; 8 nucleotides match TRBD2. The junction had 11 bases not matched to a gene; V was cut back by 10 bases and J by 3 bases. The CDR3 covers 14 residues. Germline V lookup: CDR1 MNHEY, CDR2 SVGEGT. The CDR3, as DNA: TGTGCCATCGGAGGGAGCGGGAGATTCTACGAGCAGTACTTC. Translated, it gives CAIGGSGRFYEQYF.

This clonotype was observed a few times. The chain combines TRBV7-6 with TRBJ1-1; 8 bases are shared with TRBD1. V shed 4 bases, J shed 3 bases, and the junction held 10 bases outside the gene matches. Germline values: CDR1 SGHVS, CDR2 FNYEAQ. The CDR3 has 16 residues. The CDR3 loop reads CASSSFPGTGDTEAFF. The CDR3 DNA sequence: TGTGCCAGCAGCTCTTTTCCCGGGACAGGAGACACTGAAGCTTTCTTT.

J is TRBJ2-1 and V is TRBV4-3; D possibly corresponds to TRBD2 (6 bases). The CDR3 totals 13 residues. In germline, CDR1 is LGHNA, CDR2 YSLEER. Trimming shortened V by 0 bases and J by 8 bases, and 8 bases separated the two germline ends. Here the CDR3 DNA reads TGCGCCAGCAGCCAAGATCCGGGGGATGAGCAGTTCTTC. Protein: CASSQDPGDEQFF.

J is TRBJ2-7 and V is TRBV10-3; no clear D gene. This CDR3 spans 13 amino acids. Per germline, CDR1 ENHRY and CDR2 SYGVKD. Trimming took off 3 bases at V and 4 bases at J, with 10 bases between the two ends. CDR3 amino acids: CAISEGFAYEQYF. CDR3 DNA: TGTGCCATCAGTGAAGGTTTCGCTTACGAGCAGTACTTC.

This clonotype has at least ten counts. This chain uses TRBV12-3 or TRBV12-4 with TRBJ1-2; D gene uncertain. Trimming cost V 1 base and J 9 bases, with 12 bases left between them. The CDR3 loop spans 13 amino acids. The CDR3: CASSLGSWDRYTF. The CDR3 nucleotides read TGTGCCAGCAGTTTAGGATCATGGGATCGCTACACCTTC.

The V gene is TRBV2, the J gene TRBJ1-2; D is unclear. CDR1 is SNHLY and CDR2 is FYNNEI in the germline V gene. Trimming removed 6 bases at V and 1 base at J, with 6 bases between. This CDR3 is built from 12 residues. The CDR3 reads CASRADNYGYTF. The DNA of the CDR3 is TGTGCCAGCAGGGCGGATAACTATGGCTACACCTTC. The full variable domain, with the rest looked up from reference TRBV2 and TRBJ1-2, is EPEVTQTPSHQVTQMGQEVILRCVPISNHLYFYWYRQILGQKVEFLVSFYNNEISEKSEIFDDQFSVERPDGSNFTLKIRSTKLEDSAMYFCASRADNYGYTFGSGTRLTVV.

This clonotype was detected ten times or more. The chain's CDR3 is CATSGAGMKTQYF. The CDR3 coding sequence is TGTGCCACGTCGGGTGCAGGGATGAAGACCCAGTACTTC. The chain is built from TRBV24-1 and TRBJ2-5; tentatively, D is TRBD1 (5 bases). The V and J ends lost 10 bases and 6 bases respectively, with 17 bases between them. CDR1 is KGHDR and CDR2 is SFDVKD in the germline V gene. This CDR3 comprises 13 residues.

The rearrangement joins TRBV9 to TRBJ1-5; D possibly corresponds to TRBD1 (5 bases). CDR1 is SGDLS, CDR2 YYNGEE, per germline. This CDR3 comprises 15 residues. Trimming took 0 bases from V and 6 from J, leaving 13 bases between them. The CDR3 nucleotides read TGTGCCAGCAGCGTAGGGAACGGTGGGGGTCAGCCCCAGCATTTT. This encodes CASSVGNGGGQPQHF. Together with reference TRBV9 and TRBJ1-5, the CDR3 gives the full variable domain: DSGVTQTPKHLITATGQRVTLRCSPRSGDLSVYWYQQSLDQGLQFLIQYYNGEERAKGNILERFSAQQFPDLHSELNLSSLELGDSALYFCASSVGNGGGQPQHFGDGTRLSIL.

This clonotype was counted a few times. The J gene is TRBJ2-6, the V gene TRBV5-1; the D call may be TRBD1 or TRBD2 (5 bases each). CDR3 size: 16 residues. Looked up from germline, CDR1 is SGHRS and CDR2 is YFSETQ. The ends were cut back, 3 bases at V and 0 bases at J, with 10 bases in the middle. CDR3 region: CASSWDVRSGANVLTF. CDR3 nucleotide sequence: TGCGCCAGCAGCTGGGACGTTCGCTCTGGGGCCAACGTCCTGACTTTC.

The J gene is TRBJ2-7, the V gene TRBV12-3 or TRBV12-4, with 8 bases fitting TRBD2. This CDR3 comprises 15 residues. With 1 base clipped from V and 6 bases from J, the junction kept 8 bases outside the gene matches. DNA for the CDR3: TGTGCCAGCAGTTTAGAGGGGACTAGGGCCAGCGAGCAGTACTTC. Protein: CASSLEGTRASEQYF.